One sample yielded the 11 T cell receptor beta chains listed below, sequenced in a study of shared clonotypes between healthy human individuals. Produced via immunoSEQ multiplex PCR; TCRdb's table is partial and in-frame only. The table shows about 800,000 clones, with just over 95% occurring only once. Naive CD8 populations comprised CD45RO-negative cells positively selected for CCR7, excluding terminally differentiated effector memory CD45RA+ cells. Sequenced sample: naive CD8+ T cells sorted from blood. These receptors all come from a man between 25 and 39 years old in good health.

The chain has TRBV6-1 and TRBJ2-7; no firm D call. Germline V gene data show CDR1 as MNHNS and CDR2 as SASEGT. With 2 bases removed from V and 0 bases from J, the gap between germline ends came to 11 bases. The CDR3 contains 15 residues. The CDR3 reads CASSEYRASSYEQYF. CDR3 nucleotide sequence: TGTGCCAGCAGTGAATATCGCGCGAGCTCCTACGAGCAGTACTTC.

The J gene is TRBJ2-3, the V gene TRBV7-6; 9 bases align to TRBD2. The CDR3 extends over 19 amino acids. V lost 1 base to trimming and J lost 2 bases; unmatched junction nucleotides: 13. The germline CDR1 and CDR2 sequences are SGHVS and FNYEAQ. The DNA of the CDR3 is TGTGCCAGCAGCTTAGGGATTGCCGCGGGAGGGCGGGTCACAGATACGCAGTATTTT. Translated, it gives CASSLGIAAGGRVTDTQYF. Together with reference TRBV7-6 and TRBJ2-3, the CDR3 gives the full variable domain: GAGVSQSPRYKVTKRGQDVALRCDPISGHVSLYWYRQALGQGPEFLTYFNYEAQQDKSGLPNDRFSAERPEGSISTLTIQRTEQRDSAMYRCASSLGIAAGGRVTDTQYFGPGTRLTVL.

The V and J genes are TRBV27 and TRBJ2-5; TRBD2 agrees at 14 bases. CDR3 length: 16 residues. J was trimmed by 3 bases and V by 5 bases; bases with no gene match: 5. Looked up from germline, CDR1 is MNHEY and CDR2 is SMNVEV (reference sequence). The CDR3 bases are TGTGCCAGCAGTCTCGGACTAGCGGGAGGTGAAGAGACCCAGTACTTC. Its protein is CASSLGLAGGEETQYF.

The chain is built from TRBV7-9 and TRBJ1-2, with D perhaps matching TRBD1 (5 bases). Germline values: CDR1 SEHNR, CDR2 FQNEAQ (reference sequence). Trimming removed 5 bases from V and 4 bases from J, with 20 bases in between. There are 16 residues in the CDR3. The chain's CDR3 is CASSHTGDQPIYGYTF. The CDR3 coding sequence is TGTGCCAGCAGCCATACGGGGGACCAGCCGATCTATGGCTACACCTTC.

Written as DNA, the CDR3 is TGCGCCAGCAGCTTGGGGACAGGGGGCGCGAACACCGGGGAGCTGTTTTTT. As protein: CASSLGTGGANTGELFF. The V and J genes are TRBV5-1 and TRBJ2-2; 11 positions agree with TRBD1. V lost 0 bases and J lost 0; bases outside the gene matches: 1. CDR3 length: 17 residues. Germline loops: CDR1 SGHRS, CDR2 YFSETQ. The full variable domain, in which reference TRBV5-1 and TRBJ2-2 provide the parts outside the CDR3, is KAGVTQTPRYLIKTRGQQVTLSCSPISGHRSVSWYQQTPGQGLQFLFEYFSETQRNKGNFPGRFSGRQFSNSRSEMNVSTLELGDSALYLCASSLGTGGANTGELFFGEGSRLTVL.

The genes are TRBV6-1 and TRBJ2-3, with D uncertain. Germline CDR1 and CDR2: MNHNS and SASEGT. Trimming removed 3 bases from V and 1 base from J, with 11 bases in between. This CDR3 is built from 15 residues. The CDR3 DNA follows: TGTGCCAGCAGTGAGGGTGAACTCCGCACAGATACGCAGTATTTT. Translation gives CASSEGELRTDTQYF.

The chain combines TRBV7-9 with TRBJ2-3; 8 bases agree with TRBD2. V was clipped by 2 bases and J by 0 bases; unmatched bases: 4. CDR1 SEHNR and CDR2 FQNEAQ come from the germline V gene (reference sequence). The CDR3 length is 16 residues. CDR3 DNA: TGTGCCAGCAGCTTAACGACTAGCGCGAGCACAGATACGCAGTATTTT. Amino acids: CASSLTTSASTDTQYF.

Only one count was recorded for this clone. V usage is TRBV7-9 and J usage is TRBJ2-3, with 7 bases that match TRBD2. The CDR3 runs 18 residues. Germline loops: CDR1 SEHNR, CDR2 FQNEAQ (reference sequence). The V segment lost 5 bases and the J segment 3 bases; nucleotides outside the gene matches: 17. DNA for the CDR3: TGTGCCAGCAGCCCTGATTTGGGGACTACCCCATGGACAGATACGCAGTATTTT. This sequence encodes CASSPDLGTTPWTDTQYF.

The chain employs TRBV7-8 and TRBJ2-7; D not resolved. The CDR3 runs 11 residues. CDR1 and CDR2 from the germline V gene are SGHVS and FQNEAQ. Trimming took 5 bases from V and 2 from J, leaving 4 bases between them. The CDR3 region is CASSNTYEQYF. In DNA form, the CDR3 reads TGTGCCAGCAGCAATACCTACGAGCAGTACTTC.

The chain uses TRBV7-9 and TRBJ2-1, with TRBD2 matching over 10 bases. The CDR3 is 15 residues long. The germline V gene encodes CDR1 SEHNR and CDR2 FQNEAQ (reference sequence). Trimming removed 2 bases from V and 6 bases from J; junction bases left unmatched: 4. Here the CDR3 reads CASSLPSGSPNEQFF. The CDR3 nucleotides read TGTGCCAGCAGCTTACCTAGCGGGAGCCCCAATGAGCAGTTCTTC.

The chain links TRBV29-1 to TRBJ2-1, with 10 bases that match TRBD2. The ends lost 5 bases at V and 5 bases at J; junction bases unmatched: 3. Germline V CDR1 and CDR2: SQVTM, ANQGSEA. This CDR3 is built from 13 residues. This CDR3 is CSVSTSGNNEQFF. The CDR3 region has the DNA TGCAGCGTTAGTACTAGCGGGAACAATGAGCAGTTCTTC.